These 27 T cell receptor beta chains were all obtained from the same sample, sequenced in a study of cytomegalovirus exposure and HLA in healthy donors (dated by TCRdb to about 2017). To prepare the library, the immunoSEQ multiplex PCR assay was applied. A mixture of 60 forward primers for TCR Vbeta segments and 13 reverse primers for TCR Jbeta segments was used in the multiplex PCR. This is the immuneACCESS table as TCRdb keeps it, with only in-frame sequences that have V and J called. A part of the clones is gone; compared with another copy, unresolved V genes explain less than half, and the rest is unexplained. Recorded for this sample are around 140,000 clones; 80% of them occurred a single time. The top ten clones comprise 2% to 3% of the sample. Sample: PBMCs. The receptors were sampled from a man in his fifties or sixties in good health and CMV-seronegative.

The chain employs TRBV2 and TRBJ2-7; D gene unclear. Trimming took off 2 bases at V and 0 bases at J, with 8 bases between the two ends. The CDR3 sequence is 14 residues long. Germline values: CDR1 SNHLY, CDR2 FYNNEI. The CDR3 reads CASSEIDNSYEQYF. CDR3 sequence (DNA): TGTGCCAGCAGTGAAATCGACAACTCCTACGAGCAGTACTTC.

V gene TRBV11-2 combines with J gene TRBJ2-2; 8 bases are a match to TRBD2. The CDR3 consists of 16 residues. The germline gives CDR1 SGHAT, CDR2 FQNNGV. V lost 1 base, J lost 1 base, and 2 bases stayed unmatched. This CDR3 is CASSLAGTRNTGELFF. The CDR3 DNA reads TGTGCCAGCAGCTTAGCTGGGACTAGGAACACCGGGGAGCTGTTTTTT.

This clone occurred a few times. The V gene is TRBV30, the J gene TRBJ1-3; D not resolved. V was shortened by 5 bases and J by 2 bases, with 7 bases between the two germline ends. The CDR3 has 12 residues. Germline CDR1 GTSNPN, CDR2 SVGIG (reference sequence). CDR3 sequence: CAWERAGNTIYF. CDR3 coding DNA: TGTGCCTGGGAGCGAGCTGGAAACACCATATATTTT.

CDR3 coding DNA: TGTGCCAGTAGTATTTCGGACAGAAAGAGTGAGCAGTTCTTC. Protein product: CASSISDRKSEQFF. The chain carries TRBV19 and TRBJ2-1, with a tentative D call TRBD1 (6 bases). The V and J ends lost 3 bases and 9 bases respectively, with 15 bases between them. This CDR3 is built from 14 residues. Germline V lookup: CDR1 LNHDA, CDR2 SQIVND (reference sequence).

V gene TRBV5-1 combines with J gene TRBJ1-5; D gene uncertain. Trimming removed 5 bases at V and 6 bases at J, with 12 bases between. CDR1 is SGHRS, CDR2 YFSETQ, per germline. The CDR3 is 13 amino acids. CDR3 sequence: CASSTVGGQPQHF. CDR3 DNA sequence: TGCGCCAGCAGTACAGTCGGTGGTCAGCCCCAGCATTTT.

This chain joins TRBV6-6 and TRBJ2-7; D is unclear. The CDR3 extends over 16 amino acids. V was cut by 2 bases and J by 4 bases, with 18 bases left in between. Per the germline V gene, CDR1 is MNHNY and CDR2 is SVGAGI (reference sequence). CDR3 bases: TGTGCCAGCAGTTACCCGCTTTCGGGTAGTACTTACGAGCAGTACTTC. This sequence encodes CASSYPLSGSTYEQYF.

V gene TRBV19 combines with J gene TRBJ2-1; the match to TRBD2 covers 7 bases. CDR3 length equals 15 residues. J was trimmed by 6 bases and V by 2 bases; bases with no gene match: 7. Germline-derived CDR1 and CDR2 are LNHDA and SQIVND (reference sequence). CDR3: CASSIPRTSFNEQFF. The CDR3 DNA reads as TGTGCCAGTAGTATACCCCGGACTAGTTTCAATGAGCAGTTCTTC.

The chain recombines TRBV7-3 with TRBJ2-6; 7 bases fit TRBD2. Germline CDR1 reads SGHTA; CDR2 reads FQGTGA. The V and J ends lost 3 bases and 4 bases, in that order; junction bases with no gene match: 6. CDR3 size: 16 residues. The CDR3 DNA sequence: TGTGCCAGCAGCTTTGGGGGAGGGAGAGGGGCCAACGTCCTGACTTTC. Protein sequence: CASSFGGGRGANVLTF.

The chain uses TRBV7-9 and TRBJ1-2; D is ambiguous. V was clipped by 1 base and J by 0 bases, with 9 bases between them. The CDR3 extends over 15 amino acids. Germline V gives CDR1 SEHNR, CDR2 FQNEAQ (reference sequence). The CDR3 nucleotides are TGTGCCAGCAGCTTAGGAGTAGGAGCTAACTATGGCTACACCTTC. Residues: CASSLGVGANYGYTF. The full variable domain, in which reference TRBV7-9 and TRBJ1-2 provide the parts outside the CDR3, is DTGVSQNPRHKITKRGQNVTFRCDPISEHNRLYWYRQTLGQGPEFLTYFQNEAQLEKSRLLSDRFSAERPKGSFSTLEIQRTEQGDSAMYLCASSLGVGANYGYTFGSGTRLTVV.

The chain carries TRBV30 and TRBJ2-2, with 8 bases that match TRBD1. CDR1 and CDR2 (germline): GTSNPN, SVGIG (reference sequence). With 7 bases clipped from V and 1 base from J, the junction kept 5 bases outside the gene matches. The CDR3 spans 14 residues. The CDR3 protein is CASTGTGNTGELFF. In DNA, the CDR3 is TGTGCCTCCACAGGGACAGGGAACACCGGGGAGCTGTTTTTT.

The V call is TRBV6-1, the J call TRBJ2-3, with 9 bases lining up with TRBD2. V gave up 2 bases and J gave up 4 bases; unmatched junction bases: 4. CDR1 is MNHNS and CDR2 is SASEGT in the germline V gene. The CDR3 spans 15 residues. CDR3 sequence reads: CASSEIAGVPDTQYF. The CDR3 DNA is TGTGCCAGCAGTGAAATAGCGGGAGTCCCAGATACGCAGTATTTT.

J is TRBJ1-6 and V is TRBV7-2; D uncertain. Germline V gene sequence: CDR1 SGHTA, CDR2 FQGNSA. The CDR3 is made up of 13 amino acids. The V and J ends lost 1 base and 10 bases respectively, with 8 bases between them. The CDR3 DNA reads as TGTGCCAGCAGCTTAGAGGAGAGATCACCCCTCCACTTT. Protein: CASSLEERSPLHF.

The V and J genes are TRBV28 and TRBJ2-7; D is unresolved. V was shortened by 10 bases and J by 3 bases, with 13 bases between the two germline ends. The CDR3 contains 12 residues. Germline CDR1 reads MDHEN; CDR2 reads SYDVKM. In nucleotides, the CDR3 is TGTGCCACCGCGAGGAAATTCTACGAGCAGTACTTC. Residues: CATARKFYEQYF. Using reference TRBV28 and TRBJ2-7 for the parts outside the CDR3, the full variable domain is DVKVTQSSRYLVKRTGEKVFLECVQDMDHENMFWYRQDPGLGLRLIYFSYDVKMKEKGDIPEGYSVSREKKERFSLILESASTNQTSMYLCATARKFYEQYFGPGTRLTVT.

The gene calls are TRBV14 and TRBJ2-1; the match to TRBD2 covers 13 bases. From germline, CDR1 is SGHDN and CDR2 FVKESK. The CDR3 is made up of 14 amino acids. The J segment lost 9 bases and the V segment lost 4 bases, leaving 3 bases of the junction unmatched. In DNA form, the CDR3 reads TGTGCCAGCAGCCGGACTAGCGGGAGTCGTGAGCAGTTCTTC. Protein sequence: CASSRTSGSREQFF.

The genes are TRBV7-6 and TRBJ1-2; TRBD1 matches at 7 bases. Germline V gene lookup returns CDR1 SGHVS and CDR2 FNYEAQ. The length of the CDR3 is 13 residues. With V trimmed by 5 bases and J by 8 bases, 8 bases remained unmatched. The DNA of the CDR3 is TGTGCCAGCAGCGGCGGGCAGGGGGACGGCTACACCTTC. Protein: CASSGGQGDGYTF. Full variable domain (outside the CDR3, taken from reference TRBV7-6 and TRBJ1-2): GAGVSQSPRYKVTKRGQDVALRCDPISGHVSLYWYRQALGQGPEFLTYFNYEAQQDKSGLPNDRFSAERPEGSISTLTIQRTEQRDSAMYRCASSGGQGDGYTFGSGTRLTVV.

The chain couples TRBV27 to TRBJ1-6; D is perhaps TRBD1 (6 bases). V was pared by 3 bases and J by 13 bases, with 16 bases between. This CDR3 region has 14 residues. Looked up from germline, CDR1 is MNHEY and CDR2 is SMNVEV (reference sequence). CDR3 residues: CASSFQGYTSPLHF. For the CDR3, the DNA is TGTGCCAGCAGTTTCCAGGGGTATACCTCGCCCCTCCACTTT.

CDR3 coding DNA: TGTGCCAGAGGCCCATGTCGGGAAACCTATAGCAATCAGCCCCAGCATTTT. It encodes CARGPCRETYSNQPQHF. The chain recombines TRBV5-3 with TRBJ1-5; D is unresolved. TRBV5-3 is flagged as an ORF with uncertain function. With 7 bases removed from V and 0 bases from J, the gap between germline ends came to 20 bases. The CDR3 loop spans 17 amino acids.

This clone was found once. The rearrangement joins TRBV5-6 to TRBJ2-1; D possibly corresponds to TRBD1 (5 bases). V was pared by 2 bases and J by 6 bases, with 9 bases between. Germline CDR1 reads SGHDT; CDR2 reads YYEEEE. This CDR3 is built from 13 residues. CDR3 residues: CASSFPRGNEQFF. The CDR3 DNA is TGTGCCAGCAGCTTTCCAAGGGGCAATGAGCAGTTCTTC.

The chain has TRBV6-5 and TRBJ2-7; D may be TRBD1 (5 bases). V shed 7 bases and J shed 0 bases, with 7 bases lying between them. This CDR3 has 12 amino acids. The germline CDR1 and CDR2 sequences are MNHEY and SVGAGI. CDR3 sequence (DNA): TGTGCCAGCAAAACAGGCTCCTACGAGCAGTACTTC. Translating gives CASKTGSYEQYF.

This clone occurred a few times. The V and J genes are TRBV5-4 and TRBJ2-3, with D perhaps matching TRBD2 (6 bases). This CDR3 has 16 residues. The ends were cut back, 0 bases at V and 0 bases at J, with 11 bases in the middle. Looked up from germline, CDR1 is SGHNT and CDR2 is YYREEE (reference sequence). The CDR3 sequence: CASSLDWDSSTDTQYF. CDR3 bases: TGTGCCAGCAGCTTGGACTGGGACTCTAGCACAGATACGCAGTATTTT. Complete variable domain (other parts from reference TRBV5-4 and TRBJ2-3): ETGVTQSPTHLIKTRGQQVTLRCSSQSGHNTVSWYQQALGQGPQFIFQYYREEENGRGNFPPRFSGLQFPNYSSELNVNALELDDSALYLCASSLDWDSSTDTQYFGPGTRLTVL.

This clone occurred a few times. The chain combines TRBV7-2 with TRBJ1-1; D ambiguous. V was pared by 1 base and J by 11 bases, with 14 bases between. CDR3 length: 13 amino acids. Germline V gives CDR1 SGHTA, CDR2 FQGNSA. The CDR3 loop is CASSLGRPSTAFF. CDR3 in DNA: TGTGCCAGCAGCTTAGGGAGGCCCTCTACCGCTTTCTTT.

This chain connects TRBV27 to TRBJ2-1; TRBD1 is a possible D gene (5 bases). CDR1 is MNHEY, CDR2 SMNVEV, per germline (reference sequence). Deletions cut 4 bases from V and 0 bases from J, with 13 bases between. The CDR3 length is 16 residues. The CDR3 DNA follows: TGTGCCAGCAGTTCCTGGTCAGGGAACTCCTACAATGAGCAGTTCTTC. Protein sequence: CASSSWSGNSYNEQFF.

The chain is built from TRBV7-2 and TRBJ1-4, with TRBD1 matching 9 bases. The CDR3 has 14 amino acids. Germline V lookup: CDR1 SGHTA, CDR2 FQGNSA. V lost 4 bases and J lost 7; bases outside the gene matches: 4. CDR3 sequence: CASSSTGGTEKLFF. The DNA for the CDR3 is TGTGCCAGCAGCTCGACAGGGGGTACTGAAAAACTGTTTTTT.

This clone was counted between two and nine times. This chain uses TRBV28 with TRBJ2-4; tentative D call: TRBD2 (5 bases). Germline V lookup: CDR1 MDHEN, CDR2 SYDVKM. The V end was cut by 4 bases, the J end by 1 base, with 8 bases between. The CDR3 length is 14 residues. The CDR3 nucleotides read TGTGCCAGCAGTTCACTAGGCGCCAAAAACATTCAGTACTTC. Protein sequence: CASSSLGAKNIQYF.

The V and J genes are TRBV2 and TRBJ2-5, with D hard to call. The V gene's germline CDR1 is SNHLY and CDR2 FYNNEI. V lost 5 bases and J lost 5, with 9 bases in between. The length of the CDR3 is 12 residues. CDR3 DNA: TGTGCCAGCAGTAAGACCAGGGAGACCCAGTACTTC. Translated, it gives CASSKTRETQYF.

This chain links TRBV2 with TRBJ1-2, with 7 bases lining up with TRBD1. Per germline, CDR1 SNHLY and CDR2 FYNNEI. CDR3 length: 15 amino acids. The V and J ends lost 5 bases and 6 bases, in that order; junction bases with no gene match: 12. The CDR3 loop reads CASSIKQGKRDGYTF. CDR3 DNA sequence: TGTGCCAGCAGTATAAAACAGGGGAAAAGGGATGGCTACACCTTC.

The CDR3 nucleotides are TGCAGCGTTGAAGGTTCTGGGGACAGGGGGCAATACGAGCAGTACTTC. Its protein product is CSVEGSGDRGQYEQYF. The rearrangement links TRBV29-1 to TRBJ2-7, with TRBD1 identical over 12 bases. The CDR3 is made up of 16 amino acids. After removal of 1 base from V and 4 bases from J, the junction contained 8 bases not matched to a gene. Germline values: CDR1 SQVTM, CDR2 ANQGSEA.